The 10 T cell receptor beta chains below were found in one sample sequenced in a study of human T cells and chemical hapten exposure. Total RNA came from unfractionated whole blood. Unique molecular identifiers were attached to individual cDNA molecules during library preparation. TCRdb reanalysed the reads using MiXCR and keeps one entry per CDR3 protein. The sample consists of more than 100,000 distinct CDR3 sequences, 8% to 9.5% of them appearing once. The sequenced sample consisted of whole blood. All receptors come from a human donor in good health. Some clones in this sample may be carry-over from other donors' samples.

This clonotype was counted many times. The rearrangement uses TRBV2 and TRBJ2-7; 7 bases map to TRBD1. Unmatched junction bases numbered 10, after V lost 6 bases and J lost 2 bases. This CDR3 is 15 amino acids long. CDR1 is SNHLY and CDR2 is FYNNEI in the germline V gene. In nucleotides, the CDR3 is TGTGCCAGCAGGCGCACGGGACAGAAAGCCTACGAGCAGTACTTC. It encodes CASRRTGQKAYEQYF.

This clonotype was seen a handful of times. The chain's CDR3 is CASSPEPGQTYEQYF. The DNA of the CDR3 is TGTGCCAGCAGCCCTGAACCGGGACAGACCTACGAGCAGTACTTC. V gene TRBV5-5 combines with J gene TRBJ2-7; 7 positions match TRBD1. CDR3 length equals 15 residues. CDR1 and CDR2 from the germline V gene are SGHKS and YYEKEE (reference sequence). V lost 4 bases and J lost 2; bases outside the gene matches: 9.

This sequence joins TRBV9 and TRBJ2-1; 9 bases fit TRBD2. Germline assignment: CDR1 SGDLS and CDR2 YYNGEE. The CDR3 is 17 amino acids. Trimming cost V 3 bases and J 4 bases; bases outside gene matches: 11. DNA of the CDR3: TGTGCCAGCAGCGAACGGACTAGCGCGGGGACATACAATGAGCAGTTCTTC. Translated, it gives CASSERTSAGTYNEQFF.

The rearrangement joins TRBV6-5 to TRBJ1-1; TRBD1 matches at 9 bases. With 5 bases clipped from V and 1 base from J, the junction kept 14 bases outside the gene matches. This CDR3 contains 18 residues. Germline assignment: CDR1 MNHEY and CDR2 SVGAGI. The CDR3 sequence: CASSPHGTGPNSNTEAFF. CDR3 DNA: TGTGCCAGCAGTCCCCATGGGACAGGGCCCAACTCGAACACTGAAGCTTTCTTT.

The sample holds a few counts of this clonotype. The chain employs TRBV7-9 and TRBJ2-1, with TRBD1 matching over 9 bases. CDR1 is SEHNR and CDR2 is FQNEAQ in the germline V gene (reference sequence). J was trimmed by 3 bases and V by 4 bases; bases with no gene match: 7. The CDR3 is 16 residues long. The DNA of the CDR3 is TGTGCCAGCAGCTCCCCCGACAGGGGGGTCTACAATGAGCAGTTCTTC. Residues: CASSSPDRGVYNEQFF.

A remark on this clonotype: A much larger clone lies one base from this, so it may be a read error. Without the conserved terminal phenylalanine or tryptophan, this CDR3 likely stems from a read error. The chain has TRBV11-2 and TRBJ1-3; possibly TRBD1 for D (6 bases). Looked up from germline, CDR1 is SGHAT and CDR2 is FQNNGV. This CDR3 region has 16 residues. The V and J ends lost 5 bases and 2 bases respectively, with 16 bases between them. DNA for the CDR3: TGTGCCAGCAGCCTTAGACAGGCTGATACTGGAAACACCATATATCTT. This translates into CASSLRQADTGNTIYL.

This clonotype was seen at least ten times. This chain links TRBV6-6 with TRBJ1-1, with TRBD1 as a possible D gene (5 bases). Per the germline V gene, CDR1 is MNHNY and CDR2 is SVGAGI (reference sequence). V was trimmed by 8 bases and J by 7 bases, leaving 14 bases between them. This CDR3 comprises 12 residues. The CDR3 region is CASHQGAGEAFF. The CDR3 DNA follows: TGTGCCAGCCATCAGGGCGCGGGTGAAGCTTTCTTT.

Only a few counts were recorded for this clonotype. V usage is TRBV6-5 and J usage is TRBJ1-3; D gene unclear. Germline CDR1 and CDR2: MNHEY and SVGAGI. V was pared by 0 bases and J by 0 bases, with 6 bases between. The CDR3 consists of 15 residues. CDR3 sequence (DNA): TGTGCCAGCAGTTACTCGTCAGGCTCTGGAAACACCATATATTTT. Its protein is CASSYSSGSGNTIYF.

The chain recombines TRBV20-1 with TRBJ2-3; D might be TRBD1 or TRBD2, each matching 5 bases. Trimming cost V 6 bases and J 5 bases, with 21 bases left between them. Germline assignment: CDR1 DFQATT and CDR2 SNEGSKA (reference sequence). There are 15 residues in the CDR3. CDR3 in DNA: TGCAGTGCCGGTGAGGGGTTGCTAGGAGGAGATACGCAGTATTTT. Its translation: CSAGEGLLGGDTQYF.

This clonotype has ten or more counts. The chain couples TRBV7-9 to TRBJ2-7; 10 nucleotides agree with TRBD1. J gave up 7 bases and V 3 bases, and 33 bases lay outside the gene matches. This CDR3 spans 23 amino acids. Germline CDR1 is SEHNR and CDR2 is FQNEAQ (reference sequence). The CDR3 nucleotides read TGTGCCAGCAGCTTCCTAAGTGCTTACTCGGCCGAAAGGACAGGGGGGTCCTCTGCTGAGCAGTACTTC. It translates to CASSFLSAYSAERTGGSSAEQYF. Based on the CDR3 plus reference TRBV7-9 and TRBJ2-7, the full variable domain is DTGVSQNPRHKITKRGQNVTFRCDPISEHNRLYWYRQTLGQGPEFLTYFQNEAQLEKSRLLSDRFSAERPKGSFSTLEIQRTEQGDSAMYLCASSFLSAYSAERTGGSSAEQYFGPGTRLTVT.